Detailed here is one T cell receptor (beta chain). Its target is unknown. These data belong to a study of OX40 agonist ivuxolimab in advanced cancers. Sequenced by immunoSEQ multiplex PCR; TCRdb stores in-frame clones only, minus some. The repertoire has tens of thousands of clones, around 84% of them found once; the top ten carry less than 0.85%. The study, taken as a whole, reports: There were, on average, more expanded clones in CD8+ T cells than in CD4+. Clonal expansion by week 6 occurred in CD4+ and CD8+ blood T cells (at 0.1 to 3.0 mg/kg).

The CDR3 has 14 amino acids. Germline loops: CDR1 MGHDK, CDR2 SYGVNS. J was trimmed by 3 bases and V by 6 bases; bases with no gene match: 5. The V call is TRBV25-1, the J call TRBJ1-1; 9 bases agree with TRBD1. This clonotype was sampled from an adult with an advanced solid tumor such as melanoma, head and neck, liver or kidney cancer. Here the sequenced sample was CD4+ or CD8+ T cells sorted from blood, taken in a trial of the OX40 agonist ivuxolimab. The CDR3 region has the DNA TGTGCCAGCAGAGTACAGGGGGCGGACACTGAAGCTTTCTTT. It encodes CASRVQGADTEAFF.